This TCR beta chain was documented in a study of tumor T cells in aggressive B-cell lymphoma. CDR1 and CDR2 (germline): SGHRS, YFSETQ. The CDR3 consists of 15 residues. V was pared by 4 bases and J by 4 bases, with 14 bases between. Sequenced by immunoSEQ multiplex PCR; TCRdb stores in-frame clones only, minus some. Here the sample spans about 11,000 clones, 89% being singletons. This sequence was found in an adult with diffuse large B cell lymphoma. The sample taken for sequencing was tumor tissue. This chain connects TRBV5-1 to TRBJ2-2; perhaps TRBD2 as D (5 bases). Here the CDR3 DNA reads TGCGCCAGCAGCCTGGACTCGCGGAGCACCGGGGAGCTGTTTTTT. Protein product: CASSLDSRSTGELFF. The full variable domain, its missing parts supplied by reference TRBV5-1 and TRBJ2-2, is KAGVTQTPRYLIKTRGQQVTLSCSPISGHRSVSWYQQTPGQGLQFLFEYFSETQRNKGNFPGRFSGRQFSNSRSEMNVSTLELGDSALYLCASSLDSRSTGELFFGEGSRLTVL.